The clone carrying this TCR beta chain appeared a few times. Looked up from germline, CDR1 is DFQATT and CDR2 is SNEGSKA (reference sequence). This CDR3 region has 11 residues. V lost 0 bases and J lost 7, with 6 bases in between. Sequencing was performed with immunoSEQ multiplex PCR; in TCRdb, only in-frame clones are kept and a portion is missing. The sample has 95,000 to 100,000 clones, roughly 95% seen once. These data originate in a study of technical replicates of blood from a handful of donors. Sequencing was carried out using T cells isolated from PBMCs. The clonotype originates from a human donor in good health. The chain combines TRBV20-1 with TRBJ1-1, with D uncertain. The CDR3 is CSARERLEAFF. The CDR3 coding sequence is TGCAGTGCTAGAGAGAGACTTGAAGCTTTCTTT.